These T cell receptor beta chains were read from a single sample in a study of blood T cell repertoires in COVID-19. Libraries were prepared by immunoSEQ multiplex PCR; TCRdb keeps only in-frame clonotypes and omits some of them. Here the sample spans some 100,000 clones, about 84% being singletons. The sequencing sample was made of peripheral blood. Receptors originate from a human donor in a cohort sampled during active COVID-19. Each CDR3 is given with its conserved first and last residue. Each record gives: V gene, D gene, J gene, clone size, CDR3 protein, CDR3 DNA. The D gene is left open where the match is weak. The listing skips clone size in some rows; elsewhere it reads once, few, many or a size class.

>TRBV28|TRBD1|TRBJ1-2|few
CASSPGQGTYGYTF
TGTGCCAGCAGTCCGGGACAGGGGACCTATGGCTACACCTTC
>TRBV6-5|NA|TRBJ2-3|once
CASSYSTRISTDTQYF
TGTGCCAGCAGTTACTCGACTAGGATTAGCACAGATACGCAGTATTTT
>TRBV7-2|TRBD1|TRBJ2-7|NA
CASSLGTGVGYEQYF
TGTGCCAGCAGCTTAGGGACAGGCGTGGGGTACGAGCAGTACTTC
>TRBV6-6|NA|TRBJ1-5|NA
CASSYVIRGNQPQHF
TGTGCCAGCAGTTATGTTATCAGGGGCAATCAGCCCCAGCATTTT
>TRBV14|NA|TRBJ1-1|NA
CASSTGEKWGTEAFF
TGTGCCAGCAGCACCGGGGAAAAATGGGGCACTGAAGCTTTCTTT
>TRBV6-6|NA|TRBJ1-6|NA
CASRRTRESSYNSPLHF
TGTGCCAGCAGACGAACCCGCGAGAGCTCCTATAATTCACCCCTCCACTTT
>TRBV5-6|TRBD1|TRBJ1-6|NA
CASSSGQGGSPLHF
TGTGCCAGCAGCTCGGGACAGGGTGGTTCACCCCTCCACTTT
>TRBV6-6|TRBD1|TRBJ2-2|many
CASSPRTGTTFILNTGELFF
TGTGCCAGCAGCCCCCGGACAGGGACGACCTTCATTCTGAACACCGGGGAGCTGTTTTTT
>TRBV7-9|NA|TRBJ1-5|few
CASSSGQLSQPQHF
TGTGCCAGCAGCTCTGGACAGCTGAGTCAGCCCCAGCATTTT
>TRBV19|TRBD2|TRBJ2-2|once
CASLRGVTGELFF
TGTGCCAGCCTTCGGGGGGTGACCGGGGAGCTGTTTTTT
>TRBV10-3|NA|TRBJ2-7|NA
CAISESQGIDEQYF
TGTGCCATCAGTGAGTCACAGGGCATTGACGAGCAGTACTTC
>TRBV28|NA|TRBJ1-5|NA
CASSLVGGNQPQHF
TGTGCCAGCAGCCTGGTAGGGGGAAATCAGCCCCAGCATTTT
>TRBV19|NA|TRBJ1-3|NA
CASSADSRSGNTIYF
TGTGCCAGTAGTGCCGACAGTCGCTCTGGAAACACCATATATTTT
>TRBV28|TRBD2|TRBJ2-5|NA
CASSSAGAEGTQYF
TGTGCCAGCAGTTCAGCGGGAGCGGAGGGGACCCAGTACTTC
>TRBV18|NA|TRBJ2-7|few
CASSPPVQSYEQYF
TGTGCCAGCTCACCACCGGTACAATCCTACGAGCAGTACTTC
>TRBV7-2|NA|TRBJ1-4|NA
CASSFSTPPEKLFF
TGTGCCAGCAGCTTTTCAACTCCGCCTGAAAAACTGTTTTTT
>TRBV5-5|NA|TRBJ1-6|NA
CASSFRRDGSPLHF
TGTGCCAGCAGCTTCAGACGGGATGGCTCACCCCTCCACTTT
>TRBV12-3/TRBV12-4|NA|TRBJ1-1|NA
CASSQYTEAFF
TGTGCCAGCAGCCAATACACTGAAGCTTTCTTT
>TRBV5-1|TRBD1|TRBJ1-5|NA
CASSGGQNQPQHF
TGCGCCAGCAGCGGGGGACAGAATCAGCCCCAGCATTTT
>TRBV19|TRBD1|TRBJ1-2|NA
CASAGTAANYGYTF
TGTGCCTCCGCGGGGACAGCCGCTAACTATGGCTACACCTTC
>TRBV10-3|NA|TRBJ1-1|NA
CAISGVLGGYTEAFF
TGTGCCATCAGTGGGGTTCTGGGGGGGTACACTGAAGCTTTCTTT
>TRBV6-6|TRBD1|TRBJ2-7|NA
CASSTGGYEQYF
TGTGCCAGCAGCACAGGGGGATACGAGCAGTACTTC